Sequencing of this TCR beta chain was carried out in a study of spatial heterogeneity in lung cancer. The time point: sample taken at primary tumor resection. Whole RNA, isolated from tumor, nontumor lung or frozen PBMC, was sequenced without prior sorting. Patients with untreated early-stage non-small cell lung cancer, numbering approximately 70, were the donors. Many counts were recorded for this clonotype. This beta chain turned up in a library designed for alpha chains; as an off-target read, its abundance says little. V shed 3 bases and J 8 bases; nucleotides not matched to a gene: 16. The germline V gene encodes CDR1 ENHRY and CDR2 SYGVKD. This CDR3 is built from 17 residues. From the 5' RACE reads, TCRdb called clonotypes with MiXCR, one entry per CDR3 protein. The sample lists about 14,000 distinct CDR3 sequences, 5% to 6% seen once, with about 40% in the top ten.

V gene TRBV10-3 combines with J gene TRBJ2-1; the match to TRBD2 covers 7 bases. The receptor comes from a human donor with early-stage non-small cell lung cancer. Sequenced material: lung tumor tissue, taken at surgery. CDR3 protein: CAISEGASGQGMDEQFF. The CDR3 bases are TGTGCCATCAGTGAAGGGGCTAGCGGCCAAGGAATGGATGAGCAGTTCTTC.